The present T cell receptor beta chain was sequenced within a study of blood T cells in healthy people across ages. With respect to this clonotype: An end of the junction differs from the germline gene, which may be a read error.

The CDR3 runs 14 residues. Germline V CDR1 and CDR2: SSHAT, FNYEAQ (reference sequence). A sample-barcoded 5' primer and a J-beta primer mix were used in a second PCR of about 7 to 12 cycles. One entry per CDR3 protein results from TCRdb running MiXCR on the 5' RACE reads. Of 1.5 million to 2 million distinct CDR3 sequences in the sample, less than 50% were seen once. V gene TRBV7-7 combines with J gene TRBJ2-3; a possible D gene is TRBD1 (6 bases). The material sequenced was blood. This receptor was taken from a woman aged 40-49 years in good health. For the CDR3, the DNA is TGTGCTAGCAGCTCAGGAGACAGGTCAGATACGCAGTATTTT. Residues: CASSSGDRSDTQYF.